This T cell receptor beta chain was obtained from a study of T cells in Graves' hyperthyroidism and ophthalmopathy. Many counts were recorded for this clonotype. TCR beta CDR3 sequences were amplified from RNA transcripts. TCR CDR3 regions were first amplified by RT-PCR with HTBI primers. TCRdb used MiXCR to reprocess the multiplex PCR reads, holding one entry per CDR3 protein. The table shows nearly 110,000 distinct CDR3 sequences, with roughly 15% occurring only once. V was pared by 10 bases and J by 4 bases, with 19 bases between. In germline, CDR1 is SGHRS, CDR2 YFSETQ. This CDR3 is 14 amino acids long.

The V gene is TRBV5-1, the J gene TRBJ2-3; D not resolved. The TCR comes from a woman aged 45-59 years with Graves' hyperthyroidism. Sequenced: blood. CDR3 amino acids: CASSGEPLSDTQYF. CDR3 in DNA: TGCGCCTCCTCAGGTGAACCATTATCAGATACGCAGTATTTT.